Shown below are 10 T cell receptor beta chains from a single sample sequenced in a study of cytomegalovirus exposure and HLA in healthy donors. Researchers ran the PCR with 60 Vbeta and 13 Jbeta primers. Some clones are missing from TCRdb's copy, which holds only in-frame ones; the method was immunoSEQ multiplex PCR. The data contain 110,000 to 150,000 clones, around 80% of them singletons. Source material: PBMCs. The source is a man aged 25 to 40 in good health and CMV-seronegative.

The rearrangement links TRBV1 to TRBJ1-2. TRBV1 is a listed pseudogene. There are 15 residues in the CDR3. CDR3 DNA sequence: TGCACCAGCAGCCAAGATCTAGGTCCCGGTCGGTTCTACACCTTC. Translation gives CTSSQDLGPGRFYTF.

For this clone: One end of the junction varies from germline; a read error may be responsible. This chain uses TRBV7-2 with TRBJ1-2, with D perhaps TRBD1 (6 bases). This CDR3 has 12 amino acids. Looked up from germline, CDR1 is SGHTA and CDR2 is FQGNSA. CDR3 in amino acids: CASSAGQYGYPF. In nucleotides, the CDR3 is TGTGCCAGCAGCGCAGGACAGTATGGCTACCCCTTC.

This clone occurred once. The V gene is TRBV18, the J gene TRBJ1-1; 7 bases map to TRBD1. The CDR3 totals 17 residues. The V gene's germline CDR1 is KGHSH and CDR2 LQKENI. The V gene end was trimmed by 6 bases and the J gene end by 8 bases; junction bases not matched to a gene: 21. The CDR3 is CASSHLDRVGMAREAFF. The CDR3, as DNA: TGTGCCAGCTCTCACCTCGACAGGGTCGGAATGGCGCGCGAAGCTTTCTTT.

This rearrangement joins TRBV6-6 to TRBJ2-3; D not certain. Per the germline V gene, CDR1 is MNHNY and CDR2 is SVGAGI (reference sequence). The CDR3 has 14 residues. V was pared by 6 bases and J by 4 bases, with 14 bases between. The CDR3 loop reads CASRAPSAADTQYF. The CDR3 nucleotides read TGTGCCAGCAGGGCGCCGAGCGCTGCAGATACGCAGTATTTT.

This rearrangement joins TRBV19 to TRBJ1-1; a possible D gene is TRBD1 (5 bases). The CDR3 totals 17 residues. Germline V gene data show CDR1 as LNHDA and CDR2 as SQIVND (reference sequence). The V end was cut by 6 bases, the J end by 0 bases, with 20 bases between. The CDR3 DNA is TGTGCCAGTAGCACGGGTCGGATGACAGCCATGAACACTGAAGCTTTCTTT. Its protein product is CASSTGRMTAMNTEAFF. The complete variable domain, with remaining parts taken from reference TRBV19 and TRBJ1-1, reads DGGITQSPKYLFRKEGQNVTLSCEQNLNHDAMYWYRQDPGQGLRLIYYSQIVNDFQKGDIAEGYSVSREKKESFPLTVTSAQKNPTAFYLCASSTGRMTAMNTEAFFGQGTRLTVV.

As to this clone: The junction departs from germline at one end; a sequencing error may be responsible. V usage is TRBV10-3 and J usage is TRBJ1-2; the D gene is possibly TRBD1 (6 bases). The CDR3 is 14 residues long. The germline V gene encodes CDR1 ENHRY and CDR2 SYGVKD. The CDR3 protein is CAISESDRSYGYTF. CDR3 nucleotide sequence: TGTGCCATCAGCGAGTCGGACAGAAGCTATGGCTACACCTTC.

The CDR3 sequence is CASSLRRGDSPLHF. CDR3 bases: TGTGCCAGCAGCTTACGCAGGGGGGATTCACCCCTCCACTTT. J is TRBJ1-6 and V is TRBV7-2, with 7 bases lining up with TRBD1. The J segment lost 8 bases and the V segment lost 2 bases, leaving 3 bases of the junction unmatched. From germline, CDR1 is SGHTA and CDR2 FQGNSA. The CDR3 covers 14 residues. The complete variable domain, with remaining parts taken from reference TRBV7-2 and TRBJ1-6, reads GAGVSQSPSNKVTEKGKDVELRCDPISGHTALYWYRQSLGQGLEFLIYFQGNSAPDKSGLPSDRFSAERTGGSVSTLTIQRTQQEDSAVYLCASSLRRGDSPLHFGNGTRLTVT.

This chain connects TRBV2 to TRBJ2-3, with 13 bases matching TRBD2. Germline V CDR1 and CDR2: SNHLY, FYNNEI. The CDR3 has 17 amino acids. V was pared by 2 bases and J by 2 bases, with 4 bases of the junction left unmatched. The CDR3: CASSETGLAGVTDTQYF. In nucleotides, the CDR3 is TGTGCCAGCAGTGAAACCGGACTAGCGGGAGTCACAGATACGCAGTATTTT.

V gene TRBV25-1 combines with J gene TRBJ1-1, with TRBD1 matching 8 bases. The CDR3 consists of 14 residues. J was trimmed by 4 bases and V by 2 bases; bases with no gene match: 3. The V gene's germline CDR1 is MGHDK and CDR2 SYGVNS. CDR3 protein: CASSEQGAITEAFF. The CDR3 DNA follows: TGTGCCAGCAGTGAACAGGGGGCAATCACTGAAGCTTTCTTT.

This clone was counted between two and nine times. This chain connects TRBV4-1 to TRBJ1-1; D may be TRBD1 (6 bases). CDR1 and CDR2 from the germline V gene are MGHRA and YSYEKL. The CDR3 spans 15 residues. Trimming shortened V by 1 base and J by 3 bases, and 12 bases separated the two germline ends. In DNA form, the CDR3 reads TGCGCCAGCAGCCAAGGACAGGCCGGGGACACTGAAGCTTTCTTT. It translates to CASSQGQAGDTEAFF.